This T cell receptor (beta chain) derives from a study of shared clonotypes between healthy human individuals. General study results and limits: Generally, estimated richness proved larger in naive subsets than it did in memory subsets. Sampling covered blood only; tissue repertoires likely differ.

This CDR3 is 14 amino acids long. The V end lost 7 bases, the J end lost 7 bases, and 20 bases lay between the germline ends. CDR1 and CDR2 (germline): SGHRS, YFSETQ. Several immunoSEQ plates held equal portions of the genomic DNA taken from each subset. Measured with immunoSEQ multiplex PCR; TCRdb has only the in-frame clones, and not every one. Of around 1 million clones listed, over 60% are singletons. Notes on this clone: Its antigen is still unknown.

The source is a man younger than 35 in good health. The V and J genes are TRBV5-1 and TRBJ1-1; tentatively, D is TRBD1 (6 bases). Sequencing was performed on memory CD4+ T cells sorted from blood. This sample's subset: CD45RA-negative fraction. Here the CDR3 reads CASHLGGAVGEAFF. The CDR3 coding sequence is TGCGCCAGCCACCTGGGGGGCGCGGTCGGTGAAGCTTTCTTT.